This TCR beta chain was documented in a study of breast tumors, draining lymph nodes, adjacent tissues. General study results and limits: Tumor T cell lymph node origin was a supported hypothesis, not proven. Tumors had less TCR diversity than lymph nodes, more than nontumor tissue. Tumor and nontumor repertoires were significantly more similar in luminal-like than in basal-like breast cancer.

TCRdb re-called the multiplex PCR reads through MiXCR, storing one row per CDR3 protein. In the table there are under 25,000 distinct CDR3 sequences, over 40% of which are singletons. Notes on this clonotype: Its specificity is not known.

Sample: breast tumor tissue. This TCR was recovered from a female donor with breast cancer. Some clones in this sample may be carry-over from other donors' samples.

The CDR3 region has the DNA TGTGCCAGCAGTCCCGAGACTAGCGGGAGGGCCTCCTACAATGAGCAGTTCTTC. Protein product: CASSPETSGRASYNEQFF. The gene calls are TRBV6-6 and TRBJ2-1, with TRBD2 matching 14 bases. V trimming: 5 bases; J trimming: 0 bases; junction bases outside the gene matches: 6. Germline V CDR1 and CDR2: MNHNY, SVGAGI (reference sequence). The CDR3 extends over 18 amino acids.